This T cell receptor (beta chain) was sequenced for a study of cytomegalovirus exposure and HLA in healthy donors. With 6 bases clipped from V and 4 bases from J, the junction kept 9 bases outside the gene matches. Germline CDR1 and CDR2: SGHRS and YFSETQ. CDR3 size: 15 residues. Measured with immunoSEQ multiplex PCR; TCRdb has only the in-frame clones, and not every one. The sample carries 160,000 or so clones, approximately 86% recorded once. Study-wide points: A list of about 180 TCR beta chains associated with cytomegalovirus was given. The tendency of first-cohort TCR clusters to co-occur in the 120 or so validation repertoires was identified by a subsequent analysis. Reports showed the classifier diagnosing cytomegalovirus status with high specificity and sensitivity.

Comments on this clone: What it recognizes is unknown.

This clonotype was obtained from a man younger than 40 in good health and CMV-seropositive. This chain connects TRBV5-1 to TRBJ2-2; 7 nucleotides align to TRBD2. The specimen sequenced was PBMCs. This CDR3 is CASNGERGTTGELFF. CDR3 nucleotides: TGCGCCAGCAATGGGGAGCGGGGAACCACCGGGGAGCTGTTTTTT.